The T cell receptor beta chain described here comes from a study of blood T cell repertoires in COVID-19. Study as a whole: The United States, Italy and Spain supplied acute and convalescent COVID-19 samples. T cells, B-cell-depleted T cells, or PBMCs supplied cDNA or gDNA.

There are 17 residues in the CDR3. Germline-derived CDR1 and CDR2 are MNHEY and SMNVEV (reference sequence). Trimming removed 5 bases from V and 5 bases from J; junction bases left unmatched: 9. This clone has only one observation. Per the original data handling: Estimated nucleated cell counts came from reference gene primer amplification. The repertoire was sequenced with immunoSEQ multiplex PCR; TCRdb's copy has only in-frame clones and lacks some. The V and J calls and clone size were taken over from that table, and D and trimming were inferred from the DNA. The data hold approximately 240,000 clones, with 80% to 90% observed a single time.

The TCR sequence derives from a man in his fifties who had recovered from COVID-19. The rearrangement links TRBV27 to TRBJ2-3, with 14 bases fitting TRBD2. The sequenced sample consisted of peripheral blood. CDR3 region: CASSLYGTSGSLDTQYF. The DNA of the CDR3 is TGTGCCAGCAGTCTATATGGGACTAGCGGGAGTCTAGATACGCAGTATTTT.